The 20 T cell receptor beta chains reported below all come from one sample, sequenced in a study of blood T cell repertoires in COVID-19. Here immunoSEQ multiplex PCR was the method, and the copy in TCRdb shows in-frame clones only, minus some. The table includes roughly 400,000 clones, around nine tenths detected once. Source material: PBMCs or T cells enriched from blood (not recorded which). The receptors were sampled from a woman between 18 and 29 years old who had been exposed to COVID-19.

V is TRBV18 and J is TRBJ2-7; D is possibly TRBD1 (8 bases). V dropped 5 bases and J dropped 4 bases, with 18 bases sitting between them. The CDR3 is 15 amino acids. Germline V lookup: CDR1 KGHSH, CDR2 LQKENI. CDR3 in DNA: TGTGCCAGCTCATCAACGACAGGGGAGGGATACGAGCAGTACTTC. This translates into CASSSTTGEGYEQYF.

The chain has TRBV29-1 and TRBJ2-7; weak D call: TRBD1 (6 bases). Trimming removed 5 bases at V and 0 bases at J, with 14 bases between. CDR1 is SQVTM, CDR2 ANQGSEA, per germline. This CDR3 has 14 residues. This CDR3 is CSVHRVLSSYEQYF. The CDR3 DNA reads as TGCAGCGTTCACAGGGTTCTCAGCTCCTACGAGCAGTACTTC.

The chain uses TRBV28 and TRBJ2-7; possible D gene TRBD1, 7 bases. The CDR3 runs to 14 residues. Per the germline V gene, CDR1 is MDHEN and CDR2 is SYDVKM. V gave up 5 bases and J gave up 7 bases, with 18 bases separating them. CDR3 bases: TGTGCCAGCAGTGTCCCAGGGGGGACAATGGAGCAGTACTTC. Its protein is CASSVPGGTMEQYF.

The chain employs TRBV2 and TRBJ1-6; TRBD1 aligns across 9 bases. The CDR3 spans 15 residues. Germline CDR1 is SNHLY and CDR2 is FYNNEI. V was pared by 6 bases and J by 5 bases, with 5 bases of the junction left unmatched. The CDR3 loop is CASSQQGADNSPLHF. CDR3 sequence (DNA): TGTGCCAGCAGCCAACAGGGGGCAGATAATTCACCCCTCCACTTT.

V gene TRBV2 combines with J gene TRBJ1-6; D might be TRBD1 (6 bases). The CDR3 covers 16 residues. The ends were cut back, 1 base at V and 7 bases at J, with 14 bases in the middle. Germline CDR1 reads SNHLY; CDR2 reads FYNNEI. The CDR3 region has the DNA TGTGCCAGCAGTGAAGAGGGGGGGCAGGGAAATTCACCCCTCCACTTT. Translating it yields CASSEEGGQGNSPLHF.

This clone was counted a single time. The chain employs TRBV19 and TRBJ1-3; D perhaps matches TRBD1 (5 bases). Germline values: CDR1 LNHDA, CDR2 SQIVND (reference sequence). The CDR3 is made up of 16 amino acids. V dropped 3 bases and J dropped 0 bases, with 12 bases sitting between them. The CDR3 DNA follows: TGTGCCAGTAGTATGGATGACAGTTACTCTGGAAACACCATATATTTT. As protein: CASSMDDSYSGNTIYF.

The chain carries TRBV30 and TRBJ1-2, with D perhaps matching TRBD1 (5 bases). CDR1 and CDR2 from the germline V gene are GTSNPN and SVGIG (reference sequence). Trimming removed 0 bases at V and 1 base at J, with 9 bases between. The CDR3 sequence is 14 residues long. The CDR3 DNA sequence: TGTGCCTGGAGTGTTCAGGGTCTTAACTATGGCTACACCTTC. This sequence encodes CAWSVQGLNYGYTF.

The chain is built from TRBV2 and TRBJ2-5; 10 positions agree with TRBD2. V lost 7 bases and J lost 5; bases outside the gene matches: 4. From germline, CDR1 is SNHLY and CDR2 FYNNEI. The CDR3 contains 13 residues. CDR3 coding DNA: TGTGCCAGCAAAGCGGGGGGGCTGGAGACCCAGTACTTC. This sequence encodes CASKAGGLETQYF.

As DNA, the CDR3 is TGTGCCAGCAGTGTCCAGGGGGGTGGGACTGAAGCTTTCTTT. It encodes CASSVQGGGTEAFF. The genes are TRBV2 and TRBJ1-1, with 7 bases matching TRBD1. Germline lookup yields CDR1 SNHLY and CDR2 FYNNEI. The CDR3 totals 14 residues. V shed 4 bases, J shed 5 bases, and the junction held 7 bases outside the gene matches.

This clone was observed a handful of times. V and J are TRBV4-3 and TRBJ1-6; D uncertain. Deletions cut 1 base from V and 9 bases from J, with 7 bases between. CDR3 length: 13 amino acids. Germline-derived CDR1 and CDR2 are LGHNA and YSLEER. CDR3 protein: CASSQVEGSPLHF. In DNA, the CDR3 is TGCGCCAGCAGCCAAGTGGAGGGTTCACCCCTCCACTTT.

The chain has TRBV5-1 and TRBJ2-1; tentative D call: TRBD2 (6 bases). The length of the CDR3 is 14 residues. CDR1 and CDR2 (germline): SGHRS, YFSETQ. V shed 0 bases and J shed 2 bases, with 6 bases lying between them. The CDR3: CASSLAGAYNEQFF. In nucleotides, the CDR3 is TGCGCCAGCAGCTTGGCGGGGGCCTACAATGAGCAGTTCTTC.

The chain couples TRBV30 to TRBJ1-4; D perhaps matches TRBD1 (6 bases). The CDR3 has 14 amino acids. V dropped 2 bases and J dropped 8 bases, with 15 bases sitting between them. CDR1 and CDR2 from the germline V gene are GTSNPN and SVGIG (reference sequence). CDR3 residues: CAWSFDRIGEKLFF. CDR3 nucleotides: TGTGCCTGGAGTTTTGACAGGATAGGGGAAAAACTGTTTTTT.

The gene calls are TRBV5-1 and TRBJ1-1; no clear D gene. Deletions cut 0 bases from V and 1 base from J, with 7 bases between. The CDR3 is 14 amino acids. CDR1 SGHRS and CDR2 YFSETQ come from the germline V gene. CDR3 in amino acids: CASSLGAENTEAFF. In DNA form, the CDR3 reads TGCGCCAGCAGCTTGGGTGCAGAGAACACTGAAGCTTTCTTT.

The chain employs TRBV7-9 and TRBJ1-1, with 9 bases matching TRBD1. In germline, CDR1 is SEHNR, CDR2 FQNEAQ (reference sequence). Trimming took 5 bases from V and 4 from J; bases not matched to a gene: 8. The CDR3 is 15 residues long. CDR3 coding DNA: TGTGCCAGCAGCGCAGAGACAGGGGGGAGCACTGAAGCTTTCTTT. This gives the protein CASSAETGGSTEAFF.

The chain carries TRBV16 and TRBJ1-1; D is undetermined. The germline V gene has CDR1 KGHSY and CDR2 FQNENV. There are 14 residues in the CDR3. Trimming left V 2 bases short and J 2 bases short, with 9 bases between. The CDR3: CASSQRERNTEAFF. The CDR3 DNA reads TGTGCCAGCAGCCAACGGGAGCGTAACACTGAAGCTTTCTTT.

V is TRBV5-1 and J is TRBJ1-2; D possibly corresponds to TRBD1 (5 bases). Deletions cut 4 bases from V and 7 bases from J, with 14 bases between. The germline V gene has CDR1 SGHRS and CDR2 YFSETQ. The CDR3 is 13 residues long. The CDR3 is CASSPGGEGGYTF. The CDR3, as DNA: TGCGCCAGCAGCCCAGGAGGGGAGGGTGGCTACACCTTC.

In this sample, this clone turned up once. The V call is TRBV19, the J call TRBJ2-7; TRBD1 matches 12 bases. V gave up 3 bases and J gave up 5 bases; unmatched junction bases: 5. The V gene's germline CDR1 is LNHDA and CDR2 SQIVND (reference sequence). This CDR3 has 15 amino acids. CDR3 bases: TGTGCCAGTAGTATTGGGGGACAGGGGGCCCACGAGCAGTACTTC. Translating it yields CASSIGGQGAHEQYF.

The chain joins TRBV5-1 to TRBJ1-4, with a weak D call TRBD1 (5 bases). CDR1 SGHRS and CDR2 YFSETQ come from the germline V gene. With 4 bases removed from V and 7 bases from J, the gap between germline ends came to 20 bases. This CDR3 region has 16 residues. The CDR3 region is CASSPTLQGKGEKLFF. The DNA of the CDR3 is TGCGCCAGCAGCCCGACCCTCCAGGGTAAGGGTGAAAAACTGTTTTTT.

This clone occurred a few times. This chain uses TRBV2 with TRBJ2-7; tentatively, D is TRBD1 (6 bases). The CDR3 sequence is 15 residues long. Germline-derived CDR1 and CDR2 are SNHLY and FYNNEI. V shed 6 bases and J shed 0 bases, with 15 bases lying between them. The CDR3 sequence: CASRDPGQSSYEQYF. The DNA for the CDR3 is TGTGCCAGCAGGGATCCGGGACAAAGCTCCTACGAGCAGTACTTC. Supplemented by reference TRBV2 and TRBJ2-7, the full variable domain reads EPEVTQTPSHQVTQMGQEVILRCVPISNHLYFYWYRQILGQKVEFLVSFYNNEISEKSEIFDDQFSVERPDGSNFTLKIRSTKLEDSAMYFCASRDPGQSSYEQYFGPGTRLTVT.

The chain is built from TRBV5-1 and TRBJ1-1; a weak D match, TRBD1 (6 bases). The CDR3 is made up of 14 amino acids. Between the trimmed V and J ends, which lost 5 bases and 6 bases, there was a span of 17 bases. Germline-derived CDR1 and CDR2 are SGHRS and YFSETQ. The CDR3 DNA reads as TGCGCCAGCAGTCTGAAAACAGGGCTAGCTGAAGCTTTCTTT. Its translation: CASSLKTGLAEAFF.